Each of the 28 T cell receptor beta chains below was sequenced from the same sample in a study of T cell changes during pregnancy in multiple sclerosis. The protocol was immunoSEQ multiplex PCR, while the TCRdb copy is restricted to in-frame clones and leaves out a portion. The repertoire holds roughly 100,000 clones, with roughly nine tenths as singletons. The source material was peripheral blood, sampled after pregnancy. The receptor source for this set is a female donor with multiple sclerosis, enrolled in a pregnancy study.

This clone was observed once. V and J are TRBV10-3 and TRBJ1-3, with TRBD1 matching 7 bases. V was clipped by 4 bases and J by 4 bases; unmatched bases: 4. CDR1 is ENHRY and CDR2 is SYGVKD in the germline V gene. The CDR3 sequence is 14 residues long. CDR3 DNA sequence: TGTGCCATCAGTGGGCAGGGGGTCGGAAACACCATATATTTT. This translates into CAISGQGVGNTIYF.

The chain uses TRBV4-1 and TRBJ1-1; D is ambiguous. The CDR3 runs 13 residues. The germline V gene encodes CDR1 MGHRA and CDR2 YSYEKL. Trimming left V 1 base short and J 1 base short, with 4 bases between. The CDR3 nucleotides are TGCGCCAGCAGCCAAGTTAGGAACACTGAAGCTTTCTTT. Its translation is CASSQVRNTEAFF.

The chain combines TRBV18 with TRBJ1-5, with 7 bases that match TRBD1. Germline assignment: CDR1 KGHSH and CDR2 LQKENI. J gave up 0 bases and V 3 bases, and 2 bases lay outside the gene matches. The CDR3 is 15 amino acids. CDR3 nucleotide sequence: TGTGCCAGCTCACCGGACAGGCTTAGCAATCAGCCCCAGCATTTT. Translated: CASSPDRLSNQPQHF.

This clone occurred once. This chain connects TRBV6-5 to TRBJ2-2; 9 bases map to TRBD1. The CDR3 spans 15 residues. Germline V lookup: CDR1 MNHEY, CDR2 SVGAGI. V lost 6 bases, J lost 6 bases, and 8 bases stayed unmatched. The CDR3 loop is CASSSGTGFSGELFF. The CDR3 nucleotides read TGTGCCAGCAGCTCCGGGACAGGGTTCTCCGGGGAGCTGTTTTTT.

J is TRBJ1-1 and V is TRBV5-6; possibly TRBD1 for D (5 bases). The CDR3 totals 12 residues. Trimming shortened V by 0 bases and J by 8 bases, and 8 bases separated the two germline ends. The germline gives CDR1 SGHDT, CDR2 YYEEEE. CDR3: CASSLGAGEAFF. DNA for the CDR3: TGTGCCAGCAGCTTGGGCGCAGGGGAAGCTTTCTTT.

This clone has a handful of counts. The J gene is TRBJ2-7, the V gene TRBV4-1; maybe TRBD1 (6 bases). The V gene lost 6 bases and the J gene lost 2 bases, with 17 bases spanning the gap. The germline V gene has CDR1 MGHRA and CDR2 YSYEKL. The CDR3 length is 15 residues. In DNA form, the CDR3 reads TGCGCCAGCAGTACTCCGGGACATTCGGCCTACGAGCAGTACTTC. This sequence encodes CASSTPGHSAYEQYF.

Only one count was recorded for this clone. V is TRBV4-1 and J is TRBJ1-2; D is possibly TRBD1 (6 bases). CDR1 is MGHRA, CDR2 YSYEKL, per germline. The CDR3 has 17 amino acids. V lost 0 bases and J 5 bases, leaving 19 bases between the germline ends. The CDR3 nucleotides are TGCGCCAGCAGCCAAGATGGGGGCAGGAGCAGGATGTATGGCTACACCTTC. This gives the protein CASSQDGGRSRMYGYTF.

CDR3 bases: TGTGCCAGCAGCGTCGGACAGGGAAATTCACCCCTCCACTTT. Amino acid sequence: CASSVGQGNSPLHF. The gene calls are TRBV9 and TRBJ1-6, with 8 bases identical to TRBD1. CDR1 and CDR2 (germline): SGDLS, YYNGEE. The CDR3 is 14 amino acids. Losses at the gene ends were 2 bases for V and 7 bases for J; bases not matched to a gene: 2.

The DNA for the CDR3 is TGTGCCAGCAGCGTGGGGACAGGGGATTGGGGCACTGAAGCTTTCTTT. Protein: CASSVGTGDWGTEAFF. This chain joins TRBV9 and TRBJ1-1; 10 positions agree with TRBD1. V trimming: 2 bases; J trimming: 4 bases; junction bases outside the gene matches: 8. The CDR3 has 16 amino acids. The germline V gene encodes CDR1 SGDLS and CDR2 YYNGEE.

The chain joins TRBV5-1 to TRBJ2-3, with 11 bases aligning to TRBD2. V trimming: 4 bases; J trimming: 3 bases; junction bases outside the gene matches: 4. Germline V lookup: CDR1 SGHRS, CDR2 YFSETQ. The CDR3 consists of 15 residues. CDR3 in amino acids: CASSGLAGGTDTQYF. The CDR3 DNA follows: TGCGCCAGCAGCGGTCTAGCGGGGGGTACAGATACGCAGTATTTT. The whole variable domain, remainder taken from reference TRBV5-1 and TRBJ2-3, is KAGVTQTPRYLIKTRGQQVTLSCSPISGHRSVSWYQQTPGQGLQFLFEYFSETQRNKGNFPGRFSGRQFSNSRSEMNVSTLELGDSALYLCASSGLAGGTDTQYFGPGTRLTVL.

The chain has TRBV19 and TRBJ1-5; 7 bases align to TRBD1. The CDR3 runs 16 residues. The trim removed 4 bases at V and 4 bases at J, leaving 10 bases unmatched. From germline, CDR1 is LNHDA and CDR2 SQIVND (reference sequence). The CDR3 nucleotides are TGTGCCAGTAGTAGGGCCTTGGACAGGTGGAATCAGCCCCAGCATTTT. It encodes CASSRALDRWNQPQHF.

The chain recombines TRBV11-2 with TRBJ1-6; TRBD1 matches 8 bases. The CDR3 contains 16 residues. Germline V gene sequence: CDR1 SGHAT, CDR2 FQNNGV. J was trimmed by 4 bases and V by 5 bases; bases with no gene match: 7. This CDR3 is CASSSSRTGYNSPLHF. In DNA, the CDR3 is TGTGCCAGCAGCAGTAGCCGGACAGGGTATAATTCACCCCTCCACTTT.

The V gene is TRBV19, the J gene TRBJ2-7, with D perhaps matching TRBD1 (6 bases). V was clipped by 3 bases and J by 0 bases, with 12 bases between them. The CDR3 loop spans 15 amino acids. From germline, CDR1 is LNHDA and CDR2 SQIVND (reference sequence). This chain's CDR3 is CASSIPQGSSYEQYF. The CDR3 DNA is TGTGCCAGTAGTATCCCACAGGGAAGCTCCTACGAGCAGTACTTC.

The chain uses TRBV18 and TRBJ1-1, with TRBD1 matching 7 bases. This CDR3 is built from 15 residues. Per germline, CDR1 KGHSH and CDR2 LQKENI. V gave up 4 bases and J gave up 0 bases; unmatched junction bases: 5. CDR3 DNA sequence: TGTGCCAGCTCACGCCTGGGACAGCTGAACACTGAAGCTTTCTTT. Residues: CASSRLGQLNTEAFF. Variable domain in full (rest from reference TRBV18 and TRBJ1-1): NAGVMQNPRHLVRRRGQEARLRCSPMKGHSHVYWYRQLPEEGLKFMVYLQKENIIDESGMPKERFSAEFPKEGPSILRIQQVVRGDSAAYFCASSRLGQLNTEAFFGQGTRLTVV.

The chain is built from TRBV6-5 and TRBJ2-7; TRBD2 agrees at 7 bases. Germline CDR1 is MNHEY and CDR2 is SVGAGI. Trimming cost V 6 bases and J 0 bases; bases outside gene matches: 8. The CDR3 totals 15 residues. The CDR3 region has the DNA TGTGCCAGCAGCCCCAGCGGGGACTCCTCCTACGAGCAGTACTTC. Translation: CASSPSGDSSYEQYF.

The chain links TRBV5-1 to TRBJ2-1; D is possibly TRBD2 (6 bases). This CDR3 is built from 15 residues. V lost 1 base and J 3 bases, leaving 11 bases between the germline ends. Per germline, CDR1 SGHRS and CDR2 YFSETQ. The CDR3 sequence: CASSLLPGDYNEQFF. The CDR3 DNA reads TGCGCCAGCAGCTTGCTCCCGGGGGACTACAATGAGCAGTTCTTC.

The chain recombines TRBV5-1 with TRBJ2-7; tentatively, D is TRBD1 (6 bases). The CDR3 is made up of 13 amino acids. Trimming removed 0 bases at V and 6 bases at J, with 10 bases between. From germline, CDR1 is SGHRS and CDR2 YFSETQ. CDR3 residues: CASSLDRDGEQYF. CDR3 sequence (DNA): TGCGCCAGCAGCTTGGACAGGGACGGCGAGCAGTACTTC. The variable domain in full, completed from reference TRBV5-1 and TRBJ2-7, reads KAGVTQTPRYLIKTRGQQVTLSCSPISGHRSVSWYQQTPGQGLQFLFEYFSETQRNKGNFPGRFSGRQFSNSRSEMNVSTLELGDSALYLCASSLDRDGEQYFGPGTRLTVT.

This sequence joins TRBV19 and TRBJ2-2; the D is unclear. This CDR3 comprises 15 residues. V was clipped by 5 bases and J by 1 base, with 11 bases between them. Germline V lookup: CDR1 LNHDA, CDR2 SQIVND (reference sequence). The CDR3 spells CASSGSERNTGELFF. Written as DNA, the CDR3 is TGTGCCAGTAGTGGCTCTGAAAGGAACACCGGGGAGCTGTTTTTT.

The chain employs TRBV15 and TRBJ2-1; D is perhaps TRBD2 (6 bases). The length of the CDR3 is 16 residues. The germline V and J ends were trimmed by 1 base and 1 base, with 11 bases remaining between them. Per germline, CDR1 LNHNV and CDR2 YYDKDF (reference sequence). CDR3 bases: TGTGCCACCAGCAGAGCGGAGGGGATTTCCTACAATGAGCAGTTCTTC. Translated: CATSRAEGISYNEQFF.

V gene TRBV9 combines with J gene TRBJ2-3, with 9 positions matching TRBD2. The trim removed 6 bases at V and 5 bases at J, leaving 7 bases unmatched. This CDR3 contains 14 residues. Per the germline V gene, CDR1 is SGDLS and CDR2 is YYNGEE. CDR3 protein: CASTRGGGVDTQYF. CDR3 nucleotide sequence: TGTGCCAGCACGCGGGGGGGCGGGGTAGATACGCAGTATTTT.

J is TRBJ1-3 and V is TRBV9; no clear D gene. Per germline, CDR1 SGDLS and CDR2 YYNGEE. Trimming cost V 3 bases and J 1 base, with 14 bases left between them. The CDR3 consists of 16 residues. The CDR3 loop is CASSAAPRLSGNTIYF. CDR3 DNA sequence: TGTGCCAGCAGCGCCGCCCCGAGGCTGTCTGGAAACACCATATATTTT.

A single count supports this clone. V usage is TRBV11-2 and J usage is TRBJ2-7; 7 positions agree with TRBD1. Trimming cost V 5 bases and J 5 bases; bases outside gene matches: 6. Germline CDR1 SGHAT, CDR2 FQNNGV. The CDR3 sequence is 13 residues long. The CDR3 bases are TGTGCCAGCAGCGCGACACAGGGGAACGAGCAGTACTTC. Translating gives CASSATQGNEQYF.

The gene calls are TRBV18 and TRBJ1-1, with D maybe TRBD1 (6 bases). Germline V gene data show CDR1 as KGHSH and CDR2 as LQKENI. The CDR3 extends over 14 amino acids. The V end lost 5 bases, the J end lost 0 bases, and 10 bases lay between the germline ends. The CDR3 protein is CASSRDILNTEAFF. DNA for the CDR3: TGTGCCAGCTCAAGGGACATTTTGAACACTGAAGCTTTCTTT. The full variable domain, its missing parts supplied by reference TRBV18 and TRBJ1-1, is NAGVMQNPRHLVRRRGQEARLRCSPMKGHSHVYWYRQLPEEGLKFMVYLQKENIIDESGMPKERFSAEFPKEGPSILRIQQVVRGDSAAYFCASSRDILNTEAFFGQGTRLTVV.

The chain is built from TRBV2 and TRBJ2-7, with TRBD1 matching 8 bases. CDR3 length: 15 amino acids. Trimming cost V 3 bases and J 5 bases; bases outside gene matches: 9. Germline CDR1 reads SNHLY; CDR2 reads FYNNEI. The CDR3 nucleotides read TGTGCCAGCAGTGATTTTCAGGGGGCAGAGAACGAGCAGTACTTC. Protein: CASSDFQGAENEQYF.

This chain connects TRBV25-1 to TRBJ1-1, with D unclear. Trimming took off 5 bases at V and 1 base at J, with 8 bases between the two ends. Per germline, CDR1 MGHDK and CDR2 SYGVNS. The CDR3 extends over 13 amino acids. The CDR3: CASSRPENTEAFF. CDR3 nucleotide sequence: TGTGCCAGCAGTCGTCCAGAGAACACTGAAGCTTTCTTT.

The rearrangement links TRBV9 to TRBJ1-5, with 9 bases that match TRBD1. The trim removed 0 bases at V and 2 bases at J, leaving 3 bases unmatched. CDR1 and CDR2 (germline): SGDLS, YYNGEE. The length of the CDR3 is 16 residues. DNA for the CDR3: TGTGCCAGCAGCGTAGGTACAGGGGGCGGCAATCAGCCCCAGCATTTT. This gives the protein CASSVGTGGGNQPQHF. The full variable domain, with the rest looked up from reference TRBV9 and TRBJ1-5, is DSGVTQTPKHLITATGQRVTLRCSPRSGDLSVYWYQQSLDQGLQFLIQYYNGEERAKGNILERFSAQQFPDLHSELNLSSLELGDSALYFCASSVGTGGGNQPQHFGDGTRLSIL.

The rearrangement joins TRBV19 to TRBJ1-5, with a tentative D call TRBD1 (5 bases). CDR1 LNHDA and CDR2 SQIVND come from the germline V gene (reference sequence). CDR3 size: 15 residues. V shed 4 bases and J shed 1 base, with 11 bases lying between them. CDR3 region: CASSTGGVSNQPQHF. CDR3 coding DNA: TGTGCCAGTAGTACTGGAGGGGTGAGCAATCAGCCCCAGCATTTT.

This sequence joins TRBV19 and TRBJ1-6, with TRBD1 as a possible D gene (5 bases). This CDR3 is built from 16 residues. The germline V gene has CDR1 LNHDA and CDR2 SQIVND (reference sequence). V was clipped by 5 bases and J by 6 bases, with 17 bases between them. Here the CDR3 DNA reads TGTGCCAGTAGTTTGGTTGCGGGACTTCTTAATTCACCCCTCCACTTT. Its protein is CASSLVAGLLNSPLHF.